Listed below are T cell receptor beta chains from one sample, sequenced in a study of blood T cells in healthy people across ages. TCRdb reprocessed the 5' RACE reads via MiXCR and lists one record per CDR3 protein. The sample contains 1.5 million or so distinct CDR3 sequences, about 45% of which appear only once. Sequenced sample: blood. The receptors were sampled from a woman between 18 and 29 years old in good health. Each CDR3 is given with its conserved first and last residue. D genes are given only for firm matches. Rows give clone size only sometimes, using once, few, many, or a class for an expanded clone.

clone_size	j_call	v_call	d_call	cdr3_aa	cdr3_nt
-	TRBJ2-1	TRBV4-3	-	CASSHSVFSYNEQFF	TGCGCCAGCAGCCATAGCGTCTTCTCCTACAATGAGCAGTTCTTC
many	TRBJ2-4	TRBV5-1	-	CASRGDIGDIQYF	TGCGCCAGCAGGGGTGACATCGGCGACATTCAGTACTTC
-	TRBJ2-2	TRBV29-1	-	CSVGTAANTGELFF	TGCAGCGTTGGGACGGCCGCGAACACCGGGGAGCTGTTTTTT
few	TRBJ2-7	TRBV29-1	TRBD2	CSVKPSGRHEQYF	TGCAGCGTAAAGCCCAGCGGGAGACACGAGCAGTACTTC
-	TRBJ2-5	TRBV20-1	TRBD1	CSARRTGRETQYF	TGCAGTGCTAGAAGGACAGGTCGGGAGACCCAGTACTTC
-	TRBJ2-1	TRBV11-2	-	CASSPEGPESYNEQFF	TGTGCCAGCAGCCCCGAAGGGCCAGAATCTTACAATGAGCAGTTCTTC
-	TRBJ1-6	TRBV5-1	-	CASSLGQLNNSPLHF	TGCGCCAGCAGCTTGGGTCAGCTCAATAATTCACCCCTCCACTTT
many	TRBJ1-2	TRBV25-1	-	CASGDTFRGYTF	TGTGCCAGCGGGGACACATTCCGTGGCTACACCTTC
few	TRBJ2-5	TRBV4-1	TRBD1	CASSQGYRGEETQYF	TGCGCCAGCAGCCAAGGATACAGGGGCGAAGAGACCCAGTACTTC
few	TRBJ1-1	TRBV7-9	-	CASSLDMGGTEAFF	TGTGCCAGCAGCTTAGACATGGGGGGAACTGAAGCTTTCTTT
-	TRBJ2-7	TRBV20-1	TRBD2	CSASKSGRSGSYEQYF	TGCAGTGCTAGTAAGTCCGGCAGAAGCGGGAGCTACGAGCAGTACTTC
-	TRBJ1-1	TRBV20-1	-	CSAWGGGTEAFF	TGCAGTGCTTGGGGGGGTGGCACTGAAGCTTTCTTT
-	TRBJ2-3	TRBV29-1	TRBD2	CSAGPAGNTDTQYF	TGCAGCGCCGGCCCAGCGGGGAACACAGATACGCAGTATTTT
-	TRBJ1-1	TRBV20-1	TRBD1	CSAGRDRDTEAFF	TGCAGTGCTGGAAGAGACAGGGACACTGAAGCTTTCTTT
-	TRBJ2-1	TRBV6-2/TRBV6-3	-	CASSHAGIKFF	TGTGCCAGCAGTCACGCGGGGATTAAGTTCTTC
-	TRBJ2-5	TRBV3-1	-	CASSQDWGHGRVEKTQYF	TGTGCCAGCAGCCAAGATTGGGGTCACGGCAGGGTGGAGAAGACCCAGTACTTC
many	TRBJ1-2	TRBV7-4	TRBD1	CASSRTGANYGYTF	TGTGCCAGCAGTAGGACAGGGGCTAACTATGGCTACACCTTC
-	TRBJ2-7	TRBV12-3/TRBV12-4	TRBD1	CASLARGQGWHEQYF	TGTGCCAGCCTCGCGCGAGGACAGGGGTGGCACGAGCAGTACTTC
-	TRBJ2-7	TRBV20-1	-	CSATEEGGPAYEQYF	TGCAGTGCTACAGAAGAGGGCGGGCCCGCCTACGAGCAGTACTTC
few	TRBJ2-1	TRBV20-1	TRBD1	CSASSGTGGYNEQFF	TGCAGTGCTAGTTCCGGGACAGGGGGGTACAATGAGCAGTTCTTC
-	TRBJ2-3	TRBV6-1	-	CASSARRGVRTDTQYF	TGTGCCAGCAGTGCTAGGAGGGGGGTGAGAACAGATACGCAGTATTTT
few	TRBJ2-7	TRBV27	TRBD1	CASSFRQGAHEQYF	TGTGCCAGCAGTTTCCGACAGGGGGCCCACGAGCAGTACTTC